These 27 T cell receptor beta chains came from one sample sequenced in a study of blood T cell repertoires in COVID-19. Method: immunoSEQ multiplex PCR; TCRdb's copy keeps in-frame clones and lacks some. The repertoire holds around 100,000 clones, with approximately 91% as singletons. Sequenced: peripheral blood. The receptor source for this set is a woman in her 70s who had recovered from COVID-19.

This chain links TRBV29-1 with TRBJ1-4; the match to TRBD1 covers 12 bases. The CDR3 runs 16 residues. Germline CDR1 and CDR2: SQVTM and ANQGSEA. With 7 bases clipped from V and 8 bases from J, the junction kept 14 bases outside the gene matches. The CDR3 loop reads CSAGTGGVPAQEKLFF. In DNA form, the CDR3 reads TGCAGCGCCGGGACAGGGGGCGTTCCGGCGCAAGAAAAACTGTTTTTT.

V is TRBV9 and J is TRBJ1-1; 7 positions match TRBD1. Germline lookup yields CDR1 SGDLS and CDR2 YYNGEE. V lost 3 bases, J lost 3 bases, and 2 bases stayed unmatched. CDR3 length: 13 residues. The chain's CDR3 is CASSGQGHTEAFF. The CDR3 region has the DNA TGTGCCAGCAGCGGACAGGGCCACACTGAAGCTTTCTTT.

This clone was seen a single time. The V and J genes are TRBV28 and TRBJ2-7; the match to TRBD1 covers 8 bases. J was trimmed by 2 bases and V by 5 bases; bases with no gene match: 8. The CDR3 consists of 15 residues. The germline V gene has CDR1 MDHEN and CDR2 SYDVKM. The CDR3 region has the DNA TGTGCCAGCAGTATACGGGACAGGCCAACCTACGAGCAGTACTTC. It translates to CASSIRDRPTYEQYF.

The chain joins TRBV13 to TRBJ2-1, with D tentatively TRBD2 (5 bases). Trimming removed 4 bases at V and 8 bases at J, with 12 bases between. The CDR3 runs 13 residues. Germline assignment: CDR1 PRHDT and CDR2 FYEKMQ (reference sequence). The DNA for the CDR3 is TGTGCCAGCAGCTCGGACCGGCGGGATGAGCAGTTCTTC. Its protein product is CASSSDRRDEQFF. Filled out from reference TRBV13 and TRBJ2-1, the complete variable domain reads AAGVIQSPRHLIKEKRETATLKCYPIPRHDTVYWYQQGPGQDPQFLISFYEKMQSDKGSIPDRFSAQQFSDYHSELNMSSLELGDSALYFCASSSDRRDEQFFGPGTRLTVL.

This rearrangement joins TRBV12-3 or TRBV12-4 to TRBJ1-1; D unresolved. V gave up 7 bases and J gave up 0 bases, with 9 bases separating them. CDR3 size: 13 residues. The CDR3 sequence is CASIMRMNTEAFF. For the CDR3, the DNA is TGTGCCAGCATCATGAGGATGAACACTGAAGCTTTCTTT.

This clone was recorded a few times. The rearrangement joins TRBV28 to TRBJ2-5; TRBD2 matches at 16 bases. J lost 5 bases, V lost 4 bases, and 10 bases had no gene match. The CDR3 contains 18 residues. Germline assignment: CDR1 MDHEN and CDR2 SYDVKM. The CDR3 loop is CASSSPPGLAGGLETQYF. The CDR3, as DNA: TGTGCCAGCAGTTCCCCGCCGGGACTAGCGGGAGGGCTGGAGACCCAGTACTTC.

The chain uses TRBV4-3 and TRBJ1-1; 10 bases map to TRBD1. The CDR3 consists of 17 residues. The V gene end was trimmed by 0 bases and the J gene end by 5 bases; junction bases not matched to a gene: 9. Germline lookup yields CDR1 LGHNA and CDR2 YSLEER. CDR3 loop: CASSQETLDRGLTEAFF. In DNA form, the CDR3 reads TGCGCCAGCAGCCAAGAAACCCTAGACAGGGGGCTTACTGAAGCTTTCTTT.

CDR3 sequence reads: CASSLPWLGGYTF. Here the CDR3 DNA reads TGTGCCAGCAGCTTGCCCTGGTTGGGCGGCTACACCTTC. V and J are TRBV5-6 and TRBJ1-2; D not resolved. Trimming shortened V by 1 base and J by 8 bases, and 12 bases separated the two germline ends. This CDR3 contains 13 residues. Per the germline V gene, CDR1 is SGHDT and CDR2 is YYEEEE.

This chain links TRBV7-9 with TRBJ2-5; perhaps TRBD2 as D (6 bases). This CDR3 spans 11 amino acids. Per the germline V gene, CDR1 is SEHNR and CDR2 is FQNEAQ (reference sequence). V was shortened by 5 bases and J by 9 bases, with 10 bases between the two germline ends. The DNA for the CDR3 is TGTGCCAGCAGCCCGGGGGAGGCCCAGTACTTC. It codes for CASSPGEAQYF.

This clone was observed a handful of times. The chain combines TRBV11-2 with TRBJ2-7; 7 bases are shared with TRBD2. Germline CDR1 reads SGHAT; CDR2 reads FQNNGV. This CDR3 is built from 14 residues. Trimming took 5 bases from V and 3 from J; bases not matched to a gene: 7. CDR3 sequence: CASSRGTTNYEQYF. Here the CDR3 DNA reads TGTGCCAGCAGCCGTGGGACTACTAACTACGAGCAGTACTTC.

In its sample, this clone was seen once. The chain carries TRBV7-9 and TRBJ1-1; D is undetermined. Trimming left V 2 bases short and J 11 bases short, with 12 bases between. The V gene's germline CDR1 is SEHNR and CDR2 FQNEAQ (reference sequence). The CDR3 length is 12 residues. The CDR3 DNA reads as TGTGCCAGCAGCTTAATACGGGAAATGGCTTTCTTT. Residues: CASSLIREMAFF.

The chain combines TRBV6-6 with TRBJ2-7; tentative D call: TRBD1 (5 bases). CDR3 length: 13 residues. Trimming stripped 8 bases from V and 3 bases from J, with 14 bases between. Germline CDR1 reads MNHNY; CDR2 reads SVGAGI (reference sequence). The CDR3 is CASSPGRVYEQYF. In DNA, the CDR3 is TGTGCCAGCTCTCCAGGCAGGGTCTACGAGCAGTACTTC.

The CDR3 sequence is CASSVGENIQYF. CDR3 nucleotides: TGTGCCAGCAGCGTAGGAGAAAACATTCAGTACTTC. V gene TRBV9 combines with J gene TRBJ2-4; D gene ambiguous. V was pared by 0 bases and J by 5 bases, with 3 bases between. The CDR3 length is 12 residues. Germline assignment: CDR1 SGDLS and CDR2 YYNGEE.

The chain recombines TRBV20-1 with TRBJ2-4; D not certain. This CDR3 spans 15 amino acids. Trimming took 3 bases from V and 0 from J, leaving 12 bases between them. Germline CDR1 and CDR2: DFQATT and SNEGSKA (reference sequence). CDR3 in DNA: TGCAGTGCTAGTCGAGTTCGTTTAGCCAAAAACATTCAGTACTTC. It translates to CSASRVRLAKNIQYF.

The chain uses TRBV6-4 and TRBJ2-1; D perhaps matches TRBD2 (5 bases). V gave up 5 bases and J gave up 0 bases, with 17 bases separating them. CDR1 is MRHNA, CDR2 SNTAGT, per germline. CDR3 length: 17 amino acids. In DNA, the CDR3 is TGTGCCAGCAGTCCTGCCCCCGGGGAAGGCTCCTACAATGAGCAGTTCTTC. It is translated as CASSPAPGEGSYNEQFF.

J is TRBJ2-2 and V is TRBV3-1 (or the pseudogene TRBV3-2); no firm D call. Trimming shortened V by 1 base and J by 11 bases, and 5 bases separated the two germline ends. This CDR3 spans 11 amino acids. CDR1 and CDR2 (germline): LGHDT, YNNKEL (reference sequence). CDR3 nucleotide sequence: TGTGCCAGCAGCCAAGGTCTAGAGCTGTTTTTT. Its protein is CASSQGLELFF.

This chain links TRBV6-6 with TRBJ1-1; 7 bases are shared with TRBD1. Germline CDR1 MNHNY, CDR2 SVGAGI (reference sequence). J lost 1 base, V lost 6 bases, and 5 bases had no gene match. CDR3 length: 14 amino acids. In nucleotides, the CDR3 is TGTGCCAGCAGATTGGGACAGAAGAACACTGAAGCTTTCTTT. Encoded protein: CASRLGQKNTEAFF.

A single count supports this clone. The chain links TRBV2 to TRBJ2-1, with 9 bases lining up with TRBD2. The CDR3 is made up of 14 amino acids. Germline CDR1 and CDR2: SNHLY and FYNNEI. The J segment lost 6 bases and the V segment lost 5 bases, leaving 5 bases of the junction unmatched. The CDR3 reads CASSPGLALNEQFF. CDR3 bases: TGTGCCAGCAGTCCAGGACTAGCGCTCAATGAGCAGTTCTTC. Looking up the rest from reference TRBV2 and TRBJ2-1 gives the full variable domain: EPEVTQTPSHQVTQMGQEVILRCVPISNHLYFYWYRQILGQKVEFLVSFYNNEISEKSEIFDDQFSVERPDGSNFTLKIRSTKLEDSAMYFCASSPGLALNEQFFGPGTRLTVL.

The chain employs TRBV9 and TRBJ2-5; TRBD2 aligns across 10 bases. The length of the CDR3 is 18 residues. Trimming took 0 bases from V and 5 from J; bases not matched to a gene: 13. Looked up from germline, CDR1 is SGDLS and CDR2 is YYNGEE. CDR3 DNA: TGTGCCAGCAGCGTAGGGGTGAGGCTAGCGGGAGTGGGGGAGACCCAGTACTTC. Residues: CASSVGVRLAGVGETQYF.

The chain links TRBV7-6 to TRBJ1-1, with D perhaps TRBD1 (5 bases). V was pared by 5 bases and J by 4 bases, with 14 bases between. Per the germline V gene, CDR1 is SGHVS and CDR2 is FNYEAQ. The CDR3 runs to 14 residues. CDR3 sequence: CASSRQGGVTEAFF. CDR3 coding DNA: TGTGCCAGCAGCCGTCAGGGAGGGGTCACTGAAGCTTTCTTT.

The chain recombines TRBV6-1 with TRBJ1-5, with 10 positions matching TRBD1. Germline CDR1 is MNHNS and CDR2 is SASEGT. CDR3 size: 15 residues. The J segment lost 3 bases and the V segment lost 3 bases, leaving 2 bases of the junction unmatched. CDR3 amino acids: CASSEGTGVNQPQHF. The CDR3 DNA sequence: TGTGCCAGCAGTGAGGGGACAGGGGTCAATCAGCCCCAGCATTTT.

This clone was seen a handful of times. This sequence joins TRBV18 and TRBJ1-6; D gene unclear. V was clipped by 3 bases and J by 7 bases, with 22 bases between them. Per the germline V gene, CDR1 is KGHSH and CDR2 is LQKENI. The CDR3 extends over 18 amino acids. CDR3 loop: CASSPQVPTHRRNSPLHF. The DNA of the CDR3 is TGTGCCAGCTCACCTCAAGTCCCGACCCACCGGCGGAATTCACCCCTCCACTTT. Looking up the rest from reference TRBV18 and TRBJ1-6 gives the full variable domain: NAGVMQNPRHLVRRRGQEARLRCSPMKGHSHVYWYRQLPEEGLKFMVYLQKENIIDESGMPKERFSAEFPKEGPSILRIQQVVRGDSAAYFCASSPQVPTHRRNSPLHFGNGTRLTVT.

This chain uses TRBV9 with TRBJ2-5; D ambiguous. Trimming cost V 4 bases and J 1 base, with 8 bases left between them. CDR3 length: 13 residues. Germline values: CDR1 SGDLS, CDR2 YYNGEE. CDR3 loop: CASSSSPQETQYF. CDR3 DNA: TGTGCCAGCAGCTCAAGCCCCCAAGAGACCCAGTACTTC.

The rearrangement links TRBV19 to TRBJ2-7; 7 nucleotides match TRBD1. Germline lookup yields CDR1 LNHDA and CDR2 SQIVND (reference sequence). The CDR3 has 13 amino acids. V shed 10 bases, J shed 2 bases, and the junction held 8 bases outside the gene matches. The DNA for the CDR3 is TGTGCCACTCGGGACAGACCCGCCTACGAGCAGTACTTC. It yields the protein CATRDRPAYEQYF. Full variable domain (outside the CDR3, taken from reference TRBV19 and TRBJ2-7): DGGITQSPKYLFRKEGQNVTLSCEQNLNHDAMYWYRQDPGQGLRLIYYSQIVNDFQKGDIAEGYSVSREKKESFPLTVTSAQKNPTAFYLCATRDRPAYEQYFGPGTRLTVT.

The CDR3 sequence is CASSLVGTSGGIYNEQFF. CDR3 bases: TGTGCCAGCAGCTTAGTAGGGACTAGCGGGGGGATCTACAATGAGCAGTTCTTC. V gene TRBV7-2 combines with J gene TRBJ2-1; 15 bases map to TRBD2. Germline V gene data show CDR1 as SGHTA and CDR2 as FQGNSA. J was trimmed by 3 bases and V by 1 base; bases with no gene match: 4. The CDR3 spans 18 residues.

As DNA, the CDR3 is TGTGCCAGCAGTTCGGTTAGCGGGAGTCGGGACAATGAGCAGTTCTTC. Protein product: CASSSVSGSRDNEQFF. The V gene is TRBV28, the J gene TRBJ2-1, with TRBD2 matching 9 bases. The germline gives CDR1 MDHEN, CDR2 SYDVKM. J lost 5 bases, V lost 4 bases, and 9 bases had no gene match. CDR3 length: 16 amino acids.

The chain carries TRBV4-1 and TRBJ2-7; 9 bases align to TRBD2. Germline V gene sequence: CDR1 MGHRA, CDR2 YSYEKL. With 4 bases clipped from V and 2 bases from J, the junction kept 12 bases outside the gene matches. This CDR3 is 17 amino acids long. CDR3 coding DNA: TGCGCCAGCAGCCCGCTCGGGGTGACTAGCGGTACCTACGAGCAGTACTTC. Translated, it gives CASSPLGVTSGTYEQYF.